The 27 T cell receptor beta chains presented below share a single source sample, sequenced in a study of blood T cells in healthy people across ages. The second PCR ran roughly 7 to 11 cycles with a sample-barcoded 5' primer and J-beta primers. MiXCR, applied by TCRdb to the 5' RACE reads, yields one record per CDR3 protein. The sample carries 1,800,000 or so distinct CDR3 sequences, around 42% recorded once. Sequenced sample: blood. Receptor source: a human donor in good health.

To note about this clonotype: A much larger clone lies one base from this, so it may be a read error. The V gene is TRBV10-3, the J gene TRBJ2-7, with D tentatively TRBD1 (5 bases). The CDR3 contains 13 residues. Per germline, CDR1 ENHRY and CDR2 SYGVKD. V gave up 6 bases and J gave up 5 bases, with 14 bases separating them. CDR3 region: CAIRASDIHEQYF. CDR3 DNA sequence: TGTGCCATCAGGGCGTCGGACATCCACGAGCAGTACTTC.

The chain combines TRBV7-9 with TRBJ2-4; TRBD1 matches 8 bases. The CDR3 extends over 13 amino acids. CDR1 is SEHNR, CDR2 FQNEAQ, per germline (reference sequence). J gave up 5 bases and V 9 bases, and 6 bases lay outside the gene matches. The CDR3 coding sequence is TGTGCCAGTGCCGACAGGGGCCAAAACATTCAGTACTTC. Translating gives CASADRGQNIQYF. Combining the CDR3 with reference TRBV7-9 and TRBJ2-4 gives the whole variable domain DTGVSQNPRHKITKRGQNVTFRCDPISEHNRLYWYRQTLGQGPEFLTYFQNEAQLEKSRLLSDRFSAERPKGSFSTLEIQRTEQGDSAMYLCASADRGQNIQYFGAGTRLSVL.

The CDR3 coding sequence is TGCAGTGCTTGGGACCGGATTGGACCCCAGCATTTT. Translation: CSAWDRIGPQHF. The genes are TRBV20-1 and TRBJ1-5; tentative D call: TRBD1 (5 bases). The V gene's germline CDR1 is DFQATT and CDR2 SNEGSKA (reference sequence). Trimming stripped 5 bases from V and 10 bases from J, with 15 bases between. This CDR3 is built from 12 residues.

The V and J genes are TRBV20-1 and TRBJ1-2; TRBD1 matches 7 bases. Germline assignment: CDR1 DFQATT and CDR2 SNEGSKA (reference sequence). Trimming at V came to 5 bases and at J to 6 bases, leaving 6 bases not matched to a gene. The CDR3 length is 12 residues. The CDR3 DNA follows: TGCAGTGCTTACAGGGGATCGGATGGCTACACCTTC. Its protein product is CSAYRGSDGYTF.

Details on this clonotype: The junction does not match germline at one end; this may be a read error. This chain uses TRBV2 with TRBJ2-1; D is perhaps TRBD1 or TRBD2 (5 bases each). The CDR3 loop spans 13 amino acids. The germline V gene encodes CDR1 SNHLY and CDR2 FYNNEI. The CDR3: CAGSGDPPNEQFF. The CDR3 DNA reads as TGTGCCGGCAGTGGGGACCCTCCCAATGAGCAGTTCTTC.

This chain connects TRBV5-1 to TRBJ2-7, with D perhaps being TRBD1 or TRBD2 (5 bases each). The CDR3 consists of 13 residues. Between the trimmed V and J ends, which lost 4 bases and 4 bases, there was a span of 12 bases. From germline, CDR1 is SGHRS and CDR2 YFSETQ. CDR3 amino acids: CASSNGDLYEQYF. CDR3 nucleotide sequence: TGCGCCAGCAGCAACGGGGACCTTTACGAGCAGTACTTC.

The CDR3 here is CASSTNQPQHF. As DNA, the CDR3 is TGTGCCAGCAGCACCAATCAGCCCCAGCATTTT. This chain uses TRBV28 with TRBJ1-5, with no clear D. Germline-derived CDR1 and CDR2 are MDHEN and SYDVKM. Trimming cost V 6 bases and J 3 bases, with 3 bases left between them. This CDR3 comprises 11 residues.

The V gene is TRBV20-1, the J gene TRBJ2-5; TRBD1 or TRBD2 may be the D gene (7 bases each). Per the germline V gene, CDR1 is DFQATT and CDR2 is SNEGSKA (reference sequence). The CDR3 sequence is 13 residues long. V was shortened by 6 bases and J by 5 bases, with 16 bases between the two germline ends. CDR3 amino acids: CSAVRGRVETQYF. CDR3 in DNA: TGCAGTGCCGTCAGGGGGAGGGTGGAGACCCAGTACTTC.

The rearrangement joins TRBV6-1 to TRBJ2-5; TRBD2 agrees at 11 bases. Germline V CDR1 and CDR2: MNHNS, SASEGT. Unmatched junction bases numbered 7, after V lost 11 bases and J lost 2 bases. The CDR3 has 14 residues. CDR3 protein: CAVKRLAGQETQYF. CDR3 DNA sequence: TGTGCCGTCAAGAGACTAGCGGGGCAAGAGACCCAGTACTTC.

The V call is TRBV4-3, the J call TRBJ2-7; D remains ambiguous. The V and J ends lost 4 bases and 0 bases respectively, with 13 bases between them. Germline CDR1 LGHNA, CDR2 YSLEER. This CDR3 is 15 amino acids long. CDR3: CASSRGSHSSYEQYF. The DNA of the CDR3 is TGCGCCAGCAGCCGAGGATCGCATAGCTCCTACGAGCAGTACTTC.

The chain links TRBV12-3 or TRBV12-4 to TRBJ1-2, with TRBD1 as a possible D gene (5 bases). Trimming stripped 5 bases from V and 4 bases from J, with 14 bases between. The CDR3 length is 14 residues. The CDR3 nucleotides read TGTGCCAGCAGTACAGGCAGGCGGTCCTATGGCTACACCTTC. Amino acid sequence: CASSTGRRSYGYTF.

This clonotype was observed a few times. The chain couples TRBV28 to TRBJ2-3, with TRBD1 as a possible D gene (6 bases). Trimming took 10 bases from V and 3 from J, leaving 11 bases between them. The CDR3 loop spans 12 amino acids. Per the germline V gene, CDR1 is MDHEN and CDR2 is SYDVKM. The CDR3 sequence: CATHRVTDTQYF. DNA for the CDR3: TGTGCCACACACAGGGTGACAGATACGCAGTATTTT.

The chain links TRBV7-9 to TRBJ1-5, with D possibly matching TRBD1 (6 bases). CDR1 is SEHNR, CDR2 FQNEAQ, per germline (reference sequence). The CDR3 has 17 amino acids. V dropped 5 bases and J dropped 2 bases, with 19 bases sitting between them. CDR3 nucleotide sequence: TGTGCCAGCAGCCAAGGACGGGGAGGGGGTGGCAATCAGCCCCAGCATTTT. It specifies CASSQGRGGGGNQPQHF.

CDR3 loop: CSSGGKSNQPQHF. CDR3 DNA sequence: TGCTCATCCGGAGGGAAGTCCAATCAGCCCCAGCATTTT. This chain links TRBV20-1 with TRBJ1-5; D uncertain. Germline V gene data show CDR1 as DFQATT and CDR2 as SNEGSKA (reference sequence). The CDR3 consists of 13 residues.

CDR3 in amino acids: CASKADSNQPQHF. The CDR3 DNA follows: TGTGCCAGCAAGGCCGATAGCAATCAGCCCCAGCATTTT. The chain has TRBV2 and TRBJ1-5; D is unresolved. Trimming took 7 bases from V and 0 from J, leaving 7 bases between them. Germline values: CDR1 SNHLY, CDR2 FYNNEI. This CDR3 spans 13 amino acids.

The chain combines TRBV5-1 with TRBJ2-1; 9 bases match TRBD2. Germline loops: CDR1 SGHRS, CDR2 YFSETQ. The CDR3 covers 15 residues. The J segment lost 5 bases and the V segment lost 2 bases, leaving 5 bases of the junction unmatched. The CDR3 protein is CASSLRLAENNEQFF. The CDR3 bases are TGCGCCAGCAGCTTACGACTAGCGGAAAACAATGAGCAGTTCTTC. Drawing the rest from reference TRBV5-1 and TRBJ2-1, the complete variable domain is KAGVTQTPRYLIKTRGQQVTLSCSPISGHRSVSWYQQTPGQGLQFLFEYFSETQRNKGNFPGRFSGRQFSNSRSEMNVSTLELGDSALYLCASSLRLAENNEQFFGPGTRLTVL.

Many counts were recorded for this clonotype. This chain uses TRBV18 with TRBJ2-7, with D perhaps TRBD1 (6 bases). The V end was cut by 0 bases, the J end by 3 bases, with 9 bases between. Per the germline V gene, CDR1 is KGHSH and CDR2 is LQKENI. There are 14 residues in the CDR3. This chain's CDR3 is CASSPPGQSYEQYF. In DNA, the CDR3 is TGTGCCAGCTCACCACCGGGACAAAGCTACGAGCAGTACTTC.

The chain has TRBV7-9 and TRBJ1-1, with TRBD1 matching over 7 bases. The V segment lost 5 bases and the J segment 8 bases; nucleotides outside the gene matches: 11. The germline V gene has CDR1 SEHNR and CDR2 FQNEAQ (reference sequence). This CDR3 contains 14 residues. The CDR3 DNA reads as TGTGCCAGCAGCACTACTCGGACAGGATGGGAAGCTTTCTTT. It codes for CASSTTRTGWEAFF.

The V and J genes are TRBV20-1 and TRBJ2-7; 8 nucleotides line up with TRBD2. The trim removed 3 bases at V and 7 bases at J, leaving 11 bases unmatched. The CDR3 has 14 residues. The germline CDR1 and CDR2 sequences are DFQATT and SNEGSKA (reference sequence). The CDR3 nucleotides read TGCAGTGCTAGTAACGTCGGGGGGGCGGTTGAGCAGTACTTC. It encodes CSASNVGGAVEQYF.

The V gene is TRBV7-2, the J gene TRBJ2-5; D is perhaps TRBD2 (6 bases). Trimming stripped 5 bases from V and 0 bases from J, with 22 bases between. CDR1 is SGHTA, CDR2 FQGNSA, per germline. This CDR3 is 18 amino acids long. CDR3 DNA sequence: TGTGCCAGCAGCCCCCAGGTCCCGGGGGACTCATACCAAGAGACCCAGTACTTC. This codes for CASSPQVPGDSYQETQYF. Combining the CDR3 with reference TRBV7-2 and TRBJ2-5 gives the whole variable domain GAGVSQSPSNKVTEKGKDVELRCDPISGHTALYWYRQSLGQGLEFLIYFQGNSAPDKSGLPSDRFSAERTGGSVSTLTIQRTQQEDSAVYLCASSPQVPGDSYQETQYFGPGTRLLVL.

The rearrangement links TRBV6-5 to TRBJ1-5; D gene ambiguous. V was cut by 0 bases and J by 4 bases, with 10 bases left in between. Germline V lookup: CDR1 MNHEY, CDR2 SVGAGI. The CDR3 contains 15 residues. The DNA of the CDR3 is TGTGCCAGCAGTTACTCGTTGGCCGGGAATCAGCCCCAGCATTTT. As protein: CASSYSLAGNQPQHF.

The chain links TRBV7-2 to TRBJ2-2; D is unresolved. Trimming took off 2 bases at V and 6 bases at J, with 7 bases between the two ends. There are 13 residues in the CDR3. In germline, CDR1 is SGHTA, CDR2 FQGNSA. In DNA, the CDR3 is TGTGCCAGCAGCTTAAATGTGGCCGGGGAGCTGTTTTTT. Protein product: CASSLNVAGELFF. The full variable domain, completed using reference TRBV7-2 and TRBJ2-2, is GAGVSQSPSNKVTEKGKDVELRCDPISGHTALYWYRQSLGQGLEFLIYFQGNSAPDKSGLPSDRFSAERTGGSVSTLTIQRTQQEDSAVYLCASSLNVAGELFFGEGSRLTVL.

The sample holds a few counts of this clonotype. The V gene is TRBV7-2, the J gene TRBJ2-1; 9 bases fit TRBD1. Germline loops: CDR1 SGHTA, CDR2 FQGNSA. V lost 5 bases, J lost 8 bases, and 7 bases stayed unmatched. The CDR3 length is 14 residues. The CDR3 DNA reads as TGTGCCAGCAGCCCCCGGACAGGGGAGGATGAGCAGTTCTTC. This encodes CASSPRTGEDEQFF.

The V gene is TRBV6-2 or TRBV6-3, the J gene TRBJ2-7; 9 bases align to TRBD2. The CDR3 is 14 amino acids. Germline V CDR1 and CDR2: MNHEY, SVGEGT. The ends lost 8 bases at V and 1 base at J; junction bases unmatched: 6. In nucleotides, the CDR3 is TGTGCCAGCGGACCGGGACTAGCTTCCTACGAGCAGTACTTC. It translates to CASGPGLASYEQYF.

This chain joins TRBV9 and TRBJ2-1; 13 nucleotides agree with TRBD2. V lost 0 bases to trimming and J lost 0 bases; unmatched junction nucleotides: 3. The CDR3 extends over 18 amino acids. CDR1 is SGDLS and CDR2 is YYNGEE in the germline V gene. This CDR3 is CASSVGLAGGVSYNEQFF. CDR3 coding DNA: TGTGCCAGCAGCGTAGGACTAGCGGGGGGAGTCTCCTACAATGAGCAGTTCTTC.

This clonotype appeared a few times. The CDR3 spells CASRFFYEQYF. The CDR3 DNA reads as TGTGCCAGCCGTTTCTTCTACGAGCAGTACTTC. V usage is TRBV6-6 and J usage is TRBJ2-7; D uncertain. CDR1 is MNHNY, CDR2 SVGAGI, per germline (reference sequence). The germline V and J ends were trimmed by 8 bases and 3 bases, with 8 bases remaining between them. The CDR3 runs to 11 residues.

This chain joins TRBV20-1 and TRBJ1-2; TRBD1 is a possible D gene (5 bases). Germline V gene lookup returns CDR1 DFQATT and CDR2 SNEGSKA (reference sequence). With 2 bases removed from V and 2 bases from J, the gap between germline ends came to 15 bases. The CDR3 totals 15 residues. This CDR3 reads CSARRAGQGNYGYTF. CDR3 DNA: TGCAGTGCTAGAAGGGCAGGGCAAGGAAACTATGGCTACACCTTC.